This TCR beta chain derives from a study of shared clonotypes between healthy human individuals. In the original analysis: Filtering differed, since immunoSEQ gave only junction sequences and no quality scores. The protocol was immunoSEQ multiplex PCR, while the TCRdb copy is restricted to in-frame clones and leaves out a portion. V and J calls plus clone size are reproduced from that table; the DNA served to infer D and trimming. The table includes approximately 240,000 clones, just over 65% detected once. Findings and limits, study-wide: Larger estimated richness was generally recorded for naive subsets relative to memory subsets.

Trimming shortened V by 1 base and J by 0 bases, and 8 bases separated the two germline ends. CDR3 length: 14 residues. CDR1 and CDR2 from the germline V gene are SGHRS and YFSETQ. This clone came up many times. The antigen remains undetermined. The material sequenced was memory CD4+ T cells sorted from blood. The sample's subset: CD45RA-negative fraction. The V and J genes are TRBV5-1 and TRBJ2-7, with D tentatively TRBD2 (6 bases). The source of this sequence is a man aged 25-45 years in good health. For the CDR3, the DNA is TGCGCCAGCAGCTTGCAGGGACTCTCCTACGAGCAGTACTTC. Translating gives CASSLQGLSYEQYF.